The T cell receptor (beta chain) described here comes from a study of T cell repertoires in cytomegalovirus infection. The wider study: It can be stated that public TCR beta signatures indicated CMV infection as well as a matching HLA type.

CDR1 is SGHRS, CDR2 YFSETQ, per germline. This CDR3 contains 13 residues. V was trimmed by 0 bases and J by 3 bases, leaving 7 bases between them. One entry per CDR3 protein results from TCRdb running MiXCR on the reads. The sample includes approximately 140,000 distinct CDR3 sequences, about 6.5% of them seen just once. The sample was PBMCs. The sequence came from a human donor in good health (CMV status not recorded). Some clones in this sample may be carry-over from other donors' samples. The V gene is TRBV5-1, the J gene TRBJ2-7; TRBD1 is a possible D gene (6 bases). The CDR3 loop reads CASSLEGVYEQYF. In DNA form, the CDR3 reads TGCGCCAGCAGCTTGGAGGGGGTCTACGAGCAGTACTTC.